The T cell receptor (beta chain) under discussion was sequenced for a study of T cell changes during pregnancy in multiple sclerosis. Trimming took 3 bases from V and 0 from J, leaving 12 bases between them. This CDR3 is built from 15 residues. Germline V gene data show CDR1 as MDHEN and CDR2 as SYDVKM. Measured with immunoSEQ multiplex PCR; TCRdb has only the in-frame clones, and not every one. The repertoire holds some 77,000 clones, with approximately 94% as singletons. This material consisted of peripheral blood, taken in the second trimester of pregnancy. This rearrangement joins TRBV28 to TRBJ2-7; tentatively, D is TRBD2 (6 bases). The receptor was derived from a female donor in good health, enrolled as a control in a pregnancy study. The CDR3 bases are TGTGCCAGCAGTTTTACCGGGGGAAGCTCCTACGAGCAGTACTTC. Translated, it gives CASSFTGGSSYEQYF.